The T cell receptor (beta chain) under discussion was sequenced for a study of T cells in Graves' hyperthyroidism and ophthalmopathy. Whole-study results and caveats: A model built on 13 V-J features separated ophthalmopathy from stable hyperthyroidism.

This clonotype was detected a few times. The antigen remains undetermined. The source material, RNA transcripts, was used to amplify TCR beta CDR3 regions. Primed by the HTBI set, a first-round RT-PCR was run on the TCR CDR3. MiXCR, run by TCRdb on the multiplex PCR reads, gives a single entry per CDR3 protein. The sample consists of 500,000 to 550,000 distinct CDR3 sequences, about a fifth of them appearing once. It was considered stable Graves' hyperthyroidism when ophthalmopathy did not progress within 18 months. The CDR3 runs 13 residues. Trimming took 1 base from V and 1 from J, leaving 3 bases between them.

The chain is built from TRBV12-3 or TRBV12-4 and TRBJ2-3; D not certain. The TCR originated in a man between 18 and 35 years old with Graves' hyperthyroidism. Sample: blood. CDR3 coding DNA: TGTGCCAGCAGTTTAGTTGGCACAGATACGCAGTATTTT. It translates to CASSLVGTDTQYF.